Below are 7 T cell receptor beta chains sequenced from a single sample in a study of T-cell reconstitution after alpha-beta-depleted transplantation in children. Construction of the TCRbeta library involved unique molecular identifiers. TCRdb itself ran the PCR reads through MiXCR, one entry per CDR3 protein. The sample lists around 250,000 distinct CDR3 sequences; 9.9% were seen once. The sample here was PBMCs from the stem cell graft donor, taken from the stem cell graft. Receptors were obtained from a human donor who donated a stem cell graft to a child with SCID.

This chain links TRBV4-1 with TRBJ1-6; D not resolved. Looked up from germline, CDR1 is MGHRA and CDR2 is YSYEKL. This CDR3 is 17 amino acids long. V lost 0 bases to trimming and J lost 0 bases, with 9 bases between them. CDR3 residues: CASSQEPDSSYNSPLHF. The CDR3 coding sequence is TGCGCCAGCAGCCAAGAACCAGATAGCTCCTATAATTCACCCCTCCACTTT.

This clonotype came up a few times. The chain joins TRBV20-1 to TRBJ2-7; either TRBD1 or TRBD2 may fit D (6 bases each). Germline V CDR1 and CDR2: DFQATT, SNEGSKA (reference sequence). Trimming removed 3 bases from V and 0 bases from J, with 12 bases in between. The CDR3 has 14 residues. CDR3 DNA: TGCAGTGCTAGGGGGGGCCCAGACTCCTACGAGCAGTACTTC. Translated, it gives CSARGGPDSYEQYF.

This clonotype occurred many times. This chain connects TRBV28 to TRBJ2-7; D is ambiguous. CDR1 MDHEN and CDR2 SYDVKM come from the germline V gene. Trimming stripped 6 bases from V and 5 bases from J, with 8 bases between. The CDR3 length is 11 residues. This CDR3 is CASSLTNEQYF. The CDR3 DNA reads TGTGCCAGCAGCCTGACAAACGAGCAGTACTTC.

In this sample, this clonotype turned up many times. V usage is TRBV7-8 and J usage is TRBJ1-2; the D gene is possibly TRBD1 (5 bases). The germline V gene has CDR1 SGHVS and CDR2 FQNEAQ. The V end lost 2 bases, the J end lost 3 bases, and 10 bases lay between the germline ends. The CDR3 runs 14 residues. CDR3 sequence reads: CASSLRQTYYGYTF. The CDR3 nucleotides read TGTGCCAGCAGCTTACGACAGACATACTATGGCTACACCTTC.

V and J are TRBV20-1 and TRBJ1-1; D might be TRBD1 (5 bases). V lost 1 base to trimming and J lost 1 base, with 13 bases between them. CDR3 length: 15 amino acids. Germline loops: CDR1 DFQATT, CDR2 SNEGSKA (reference sequence). The CDR3 DNA reads as TGCAGTGCTAGAGGGGACGGGGGACCGAACACTGAAGCTTTCTTT. Translated: CSARGDGGPNTEAFF.

This clonotype was counted at least ten times. This rearrangement joins TRBV5-1 to TRBJ2-3; D perhaps matches TRBD2 (5 bases). V was trimmed by 1 base and J by 6 bases, leaving 15 bases between them. Germline V gene sequence: CDR1 SGHRS, CDR2 YFSETQ. The CDR3 covers 15 residues. The DNA of the CDR3 is TGCGCCAGCAGCTTGACGGGGAGCAGTATCGATACGCAGTATTTT. Translation: CASSLTGSSIDTQYF.

The chain uses TRBV19 and TRBJ1-1; D is unresolved. The germline gives CDR1 LNHDA, CDR2 SQIVND (reference sequence). V lost 4 bases and J lost 5, with 17 bases in between. The CDR3 sequence is 15 residues long. CDR3 protein: CASSNSGVGDTEAFF. The CDR3 DNA reads as TGTGCCAGTAGTAATTCGGGAGTTGGCGATACTGAAGCTTTCTTT.